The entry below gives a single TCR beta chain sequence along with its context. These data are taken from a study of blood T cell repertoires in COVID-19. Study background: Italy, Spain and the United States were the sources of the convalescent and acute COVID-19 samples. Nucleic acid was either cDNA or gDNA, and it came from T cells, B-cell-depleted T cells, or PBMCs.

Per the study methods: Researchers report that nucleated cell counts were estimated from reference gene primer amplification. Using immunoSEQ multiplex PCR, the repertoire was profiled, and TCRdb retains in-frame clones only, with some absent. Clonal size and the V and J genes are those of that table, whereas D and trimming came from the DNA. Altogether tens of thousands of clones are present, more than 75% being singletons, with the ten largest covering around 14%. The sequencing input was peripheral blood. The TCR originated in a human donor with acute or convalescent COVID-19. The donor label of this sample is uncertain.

CDR3 in DNA: TGTGCCAGCATTAGTGGACAGGTCTCTGGAAACACCATATATTTT. Translating it yields CASISGQVSGNTIYF. The chain links TRBV28 to TRBJ1-3, with TRBD1 matching 7 bases. CDR1 and CDR2 from the germline V gene are MDHEN and SYDVKM. The CDR3 is 15 amino acids. V dropped 7 bases and J dropped 0; count of bases not matched to a gene: 6.